Included here is one T cell receptor beta chain sequence, with context. Its antigen is still unknown. The data belong to a study of siplizumab effects on memory and regulatory T cells. The CDR3 is 13 residues long. V was pared by 7 bases and J by 5 bases, with 14 bases between. CDR1 and CDR2 from the germline V gene are SEHNR and FQNEAQ (reference sequence). Per sample, some 10^5 TCR templates underwent assay. Generated by immunoSEQ multiplex PCR, the TCRdb table keeps only in-frame clones and is missing some. There are some 80,000 clones in the sample; 85% to 95% occur only once, and approximately 17% lies in the top ten. General observations from the study: The authors could not assign a naive or memory phenotype to roughly 80-96% of proliferating CD4+ or CD8+ clones.

Source material: CD8+ T cells sorted from blood. This sequence was found in a human donor in good health. The V gene is TRBV7-9, the J gene TRBJ2-5, with D tentatively TRBD1 (6 bases). CDR3 nucleotide sequence: TGTGCCAGCAAGGACAGCTTGGTTGAGACCCAGTACTTC. Its protein is CASKDSLVETQYF.